A single sample is the source of the 27 T cell receptor beta chains below, sequenced in a study of OX40 agonist ivuxolimab in advanced cancers. Repertoires were generated with immunoSEQ multiplex PCR, while TCRdb's copy carries only in-frame clones and drops some. The data show around 43,000 clones, about nine tenths seen once. This specimen was CD4+ or CD8+ T cells sorted from blood, taken in a trial of the OX40 agonist ivuxolimab. The receptors originated from an adult with an advanced solid tumor such as melanoma, head and neck, liver or kidney cancer.

This chain links TRBV28 with TRBJ2-6; no firm D call. The germline CDR1 and CDR2 sequences are MDHEN and SYDVKM. V lost 2 bases, J lost 1 base, and 3 bases lay in between. The CDR3 totals 14 residues. The CDR3 loop reads CASSLQSGANVLTF. The CDR3 bases are TGTGCCAGCAGTTTACAGTCTGGGGCCAACGTCCTGACTTTC. The full variable domain, rest sourced from reference TRBV28 and TRBJ2-6, is DVKVTQSSRYLVKRTGEKVFLECVQDMDHENMFWYRQDPGLGLRLIYFSYDVKMKEKGDIPEGYSVSREKKERFSLILESASTNQTSMYLCASSLQSGANVLTFGAGSRLTVL.

This clone occurred a few times. J is TRBJ2-5 and V is TRBV7-9, with 9 bases identical to TRBD2. V dropped 5 bases and J dropped 5; count of bases not matched to a gene: 6. CDR1 is SEHNR and CDR2 is FQNEAQ in the germline V gene (reference sequence). The CDR3 sequence is 14 residues long. The CDR3 nucleotides are TGTGCCAGCAGCCCGGCCAGCGGGGGGGAGACCCAGTACTTC. Protein product: CASSPASGGETQYF.

The V call is TRBV7-2, the J call TRBJ1-1; no clear D gene. The germline V gene has CDR1 SGHTA and CDR2 FQGNSA. The CDR3 loop spans 15 amino acids. V dropped 3 bases and J dropped 5 bases, with 16 bases sitting between them. The CDR3 DNA is TGTGCCAGCAGCTTGGATAATTGGCAGGAGACTGAAGCTTTCTTT. It encodes CASSLDNWQETEAFF.

The rearrangement links TRBV20-1 to TRBJ2-5; D is uncertain. Germline lookup yields CDR1 DFQATT and CDR2 SNEGSKA (reference sequence). Between the trimmed V and J ends, which lost 3 bases and 5 bases, there was a span of 4 bases. This CDR3 has 10 residues. As DNA, the CDR3 is TGCAGTGCTAGGGACGAGACCCAGTACTTC. Translated: CSARDETQYF.

V is TRBV4-3 and J is TRBJ2-1; D is uncertain. Trimming pared 0 bases from V and 0 bases from J, leaving 9 bases between. The CDR3 is 16 residues long. Germline assignment: CDR1 LGHNA and CDR2 YSLEER. CDR3 nucleotide sequence: TGCGCCAGCAGCCAAGAAGGGTCGTCCTCCTACAATGAGCAGTTCTTC. As protein: CASSQEGSSSYNEQFF.

This CDR3 is CASTQGHSNTGELFF. For the CDR3, the DNA is TGTGCCAGCACCCAAGGTCATTCGAACACCGGGGAGCTGTTTTTT. This chain uses TRBV27 with TRBJ2-2, with D unclear. Per the germline V gene, CDR1 is MNHEY and CDR2 is SMNVEV (reference sequence). Deletions cut 7 bases from V and 0 bases from J, with 12 bases between. The CDR3 sequence is 15 residues long.

V usage is TRBV2 and J usage is TRBJ1-2, with D unclear. The CDR3 is made up of 16 amino acids. Trimming took 1 base from V and 10 from J, leaving 22 bases between them. CDR1 is SNHLY, CDR2 FYNNEI, per germline. Here the CDR3 reads CASSEEFGQLKLAYTF. In DNA, the CDR3 is TGTGCCAGCAGTGAAGAATTTGGGCAGCTCAAGCTTGCCTACACCTTC.

The chain employs TRBV10-1 and TRBJ1-2; D not resolved. The CDR3 spans 15 residues. Germline V gene data show CDR1 as WNHNN and CDR2 as SYGVQD (reference sequence). V shed 6 bases and J shed 0 bases, with 14 bases lying between them. CDR3 amino acids: CASRETRPTNYGYTF. Written as DNA, the CDR3 is TGCGCCAGCAGGGAAACAAGGCCTACTAACTATGGCTACACCTTC.

The chain uses TRBV7-9 and TRBJ1-2, with a tentative D call TRBD1 (5 bases). Trimming left V 1 base short and J 3 bases short, with 12 bases between. The CDR3 is 15 residues long. CDR1 is SEHNR, CDR2 FQNEAQ, per germline (reference sequence). In DNA, the CDR3 is TGTGCCAGCAGCTTAGGGCAACCGGGGGACTATGGCTACACCTTC. It is translated as CASSLGQPGDYGYTF.

The rearrangement uses TRBV4-3 and TRBJ2-2; possible D gene TRBD2, 5 bases. The CDR3 sequence is 15 residues long. Germline CDR1 and CDR2: LGHNA and YSLEER. Trimming pared 0 bases from V and 4 bases from J, leaving 9 bases between. CDR3 amino acids: CASSQDRGPTGELFF. The CDR3 bases are TGCGCCAGCAGCCAAGATCGAGGGCCCACCGGGGAGCTGTTTTTT.

This chain uses TRBV7-3 with TRBJ2-2; 10 nucleotides match TRBD1. There are 17 residues in the CDR3. J lost 6 bases, V lost 0 bases, and 7 bases had no gene match. The germline V gene encodes CDR1 SGHTA and CDR2 FQGTGA. CDR3 nucleotides: TGTGCCAGCAGCTTAACGGGCGGGACAGGGGCGGCCGGGGAGCTGTTTTTT. This sequence encodes CASSLTGGTGAAGELFF.

This rearrangement joins TRBV6-1 to TRBJ1-5; 8 nucleotides match TRBD1. This CDR3 contains 17 residues. Per germline, CDR1 MNHNS and CDR2 SASEGT. The trim removed 3 bases at V and 3 bases at J, leaving 10 bases unmatched. CDR3 region: CASSEVRGQAPNQPQHF. In DNA form, the CDR3 reads TGTGCCAGCAGTGAGGTGCGGGGACAGGCACCCAATCAGCCCCAGCATTTT.

The chain employs TRBV7-2 and TRBJ2-4; TRBD1 matches 7 bases. CDR3 length equals 15 residues. The germline CDR1 and CDR2 sequences are SGHTA and FQGNSA. Losses at the gene ends were 1 base for V and 8 bases for J; bases not matched to a gene: 8. The CDR3 nucleotides are TGTGCCAGCAGCTTAGGTCGAGGGGGCGGTTACATTCAGTACTTC. The encoded protein is CASSLGRGGGYIQYF.

Points on this clone: The sample holds other DNA sequences that translate to the same CDR3. This sequence joins TRBV9 and TRBJ2-3, with D tentatively TRBD1 or TRBD2 (5 bases each). This CDR3 is 13 amino acids long. CDR1 and CDR2 from the germline V gene are SGDLS and YYNGEE. Trimming removed 0 bases at V and 3 bases at J, with 5 bases between. CDR3 DNA: TGTGCCAGCAGCGTAGGGGGGACAGATACGCAGTATTTT. Protein sequence: CASSVGGTDTQYF.

The chain joins TRBV5-6 to TRBJ2-2; D is unclear. Between the trimmed V and J ends, which lost 1 base and 7 bases, there was a span of 5 bases. CDR1 is SGHDT, CDR2 YYEEEE, per germline. The CDR3 loop spans 12 amino acids. The CDR3 region has the DNA TGTGCCAGCAGCTTGTGGGACGGGGAGCTGTTTTTT. It is translated as CASSLWDGELFF.

V is TRBV6-5 and J is TRBJ2-7; 7 positions agree with TRBD2. There are 13 residues in the CDR3. CDR1 MNHEY and CDR2 SVGAGI come from the germline V gene. The V and J ends lost 6 bases and 6 bases, in that order; junction bases with no gene match: 8. The CDR3 loop reads CASRVTWGGEQYF. The CDR3 DNA is TGTGCCAGCAGAGTTACGTGGGGGGGCGAGCAGTACTTC.

The chain's CDR3 is CASSYSAGEVLTEAFF. DNA of the CDR3: TGTGCCAGCAGTTACTCGGCAGGGGAGGTGCTAACTGAAGCTTTCTTT. The chain uses TRBV6-5 and TRBJ1-1; D is perhaps TRBD1 (6 bases). The ends were cut back, 0 bases at V and 5 bases at J, with 16 bases in the middle. This CDR3 is built from 16 residues. Per the germline V gene, CDR1 is MNHEY and CDR2 is SVGAGI.

The J gene is TRBJ2-3, the V gene TRBV5-5; D might be TRBD1 or TRBD2, each matching 5 bases. The V and J ends lost 3 bases and 14 bases respectively, with 13 bases between them. The germline V gene has CDR1 SGHKS and CDR2 YYEKEE (reference sequence). The CDR3 length is 11 residues. The CDR3 here is CASSSRGRGYF. CDR3 DNA: TGTGCCAGCAGCTCCCGGGGAAGGGGGTATTTT.

This chain connects TRBV5-4 to TRBJ2-2; a possible D gene is TRBD2 (6 bases). Between the trimmed V and J ends, which lost 0 bases and 6 bases, there was a span of 6 bases. The CDR3 runs 13 residues. CDR1 SGHNT and CDR2 YYREEE come from the germline V gene (reference sequence). The CDR3 region has the DNA TGTGCCAGCAGCTTGGGGAGGGCCGGGGAGCTGTTTTTT. This translates into CASSLGRAGELFF. The full variable domain, rest sourced from reference TRBV5-4 and TRBJ2-2, is ETGVTQSPTHLIKTRGQQVTLRCSSQSGHNTVSWYQQALGQGPQFIFQYYREEENGRGNFPPRFSGLQFPNYSSELNVNALELDDSALYLCASSLGRAGELFFGEGSRLTVL.

V and J are TRBV19 and TRBJ2-1; D is unresolved. The CDR3 runs to 13 residues. CDR1 and CDR2 (germline): LNHDA, SQIVND (reference sequence). CDR3 in DNA: TGTGCTACCAAGGACGTGGGTTACAATGAGCAGTTCTTC. It codes for CATKDVGYNEQFF.

The V call is TRBV7-9, the J call TRBJ2-7; D not resolved. Per germline, CDR1 SEHNR and CDR2 FQNEAQ (reference sequence). This CDR3 comprises 12 residues. Trimming removed 5 bases at V and 5 bases at J, with 10 bases between. CDR3 protein: CASSLQSDEQYF. CDR3 DNA sequence: TGTGCCAGCAGCCTACAGTCGGACGAGCAGTACTTC.

The chain is built from TRBV18 and TRBJ2-1; TRBD2 might be the D (6 bases). CDR3 size: 13 residues. The germline V gene has CDR1 KGHSH and CDR2 LQKENI. Trimming pared 6 bases from V and 9 bases from J, leaving 15 bases between. CDR3 loop: CASSLGREIEQFF. In DNA, the CDR3 is TGTGCCAGCTCTCTCGGGCGGGAAATTGAGCAGTTCTTC. The full variable domain, in which reference TRBV18 and TRBJ2-1 provide the parts outside the CDR3, is NAGVMQNPRHLVRRRGQEARLRCSPMKGHSHVYWYRQLPEEGLKFMVYLQKENIIDESGMPKERFSAEFPKEGPSILRIQQVVRGDSAAYFCASSLGREIEQFFGPGTRLTVL.

This chain connects TRBV27 to TRBJ2-5, with D maybe TRBD2 (6 bases). This CDR3 is 13 amino acids long. Trimming pared 6 bases from V and 1 base from J, leaving 9 bases between. CDR1 and CDR2 from the germline V gene are MNHEY and SMNVEV (reference sequence). The CDR3 DNA follows: TGTGCCAGCAGGGGAGGCGGCCAAGAGACCCAGTACTTC. Translating it yields CASRGGGQETQYF.

V is TRBV29-1 and J is TRBJ2-7; weak D call: TRBD1 (6 bases). The CDR3 spans 15 residues. Germline V lookup: CDR1 SQVTM, CDR2 ANQGSEA. Trimming took off 0 bases at V and 3 bases at J, with 15 bases between the two ends. As DNA, the CDR3 is TGCAGCGTTGAAGATCGGGCAGGGACAAGCTACGAGCAGTACTTC. Translation: CSVEDRAGTSYEQYF.

Details on this clone: The junction does not match germline at one end; this may be a read error. CDR3 sequence reads: CASSTSQQGDGCTF. The CDR3 bases are TGTGCCAGCAGTACCAGCCAACAGGGGGATGGCTGCACCTTC. J is TRBJ1-2 and V is TRBV2; 8 bases map to TRBD1. The CDR3 is 14 amino acids. Germline V gives CDR1 SNHLY, CDR2 FYNNEI.

The chain recombines TRBV2 with TRBJ1-2; D call uncertain. CDR3 length: 15 amino acids. V was pared by 8 bases and J by 5 bases, with 21 bases between. Germline-derived CDR1 and CDR2 are SNHLY and FYNNEI. CDR3 sequence reads: CASHNPRGNSYGYTF. For the CDR3, the DNA is TGTGCCAGCCACAACCCTCGCGGAAATTCATATGGCTACACCTTC.

This clone was detected only once. The gene calls are TRBV4-3 and TRBJ2-1; 8 bases align to TRBD1. The CDR3 sequence is 19 residues long. V lost 0 bases to trimming and J lost 0 bases; unmatched junction nucleotides: 10. Germline V gene data show CDR1 as LGHNA and CDR2 as YSLEER. The CDR3: CASSQDRQGARTSYNEQFF. In DNA form, the CDR3 reads TGCGCCAGCAGCCAAGATCGGCAGGGGGCGAGAACCTCCTACAATGAGCAGTTCTTC.